A selection of T cell receptor beta chains follows, all from one sample in a study of blood T cell repertoires in COVID-19. The assay was immunoSEQ multiplex PCR, and TCRdb's table has in-frame clones only and misses some. Of under 150,000 clones listed, nearly 85% are singletons. The sample consisted of PBMCs or T cells enriched from blood (not recorded which). These receptor sequences come from a man aged 45 to 65 in a cohort exposed to, infected with or recovered from COVID-19 (not recorded which). Each CDR3 is given without its conserved first and last residue. The D gene is left open where the match is weak. The listing skips clone size in some rows; elsewhere it reads once, few, many or a size class.

.,TRBJ1-1,TRBV29-1,.,SVSGVLNTEAF
.,TRBJ2-1,TRBV11-3,TRBD2,ASSPGGGPRGNEQF
.,TRBJ1-2,TRBV4-3,.,ASSQGPGVLNGYT
once,TRBJ2-1,TRBV7-9,TRBD1,ASSFNVRLGQGHNEQF
few,TRBJ1-2,TRBV19,TRBD1,ASTPPGGPYGYT
.,TRBJ1-1,TRBV18,.,ASSTFMLNTEAF
.,TRBJ2-1,TRBV29-1,.,SGGGANNEQF
.,TRBJ1-1,TRBV4-1,.,ASSNPRANTEAF
.,TRBJ2-5,TRBV9,.,ASSVMGAETQY
.,TRBJ2-7,TRBV5-1,TRBD1,ASSPRTGAVEQY
once,TRBJ1-6,TRBV7-2,TRBD1,ASSVRGQENSPLH
.,TRBJ2-1,TRBV10-2,.,ASSEYYSYNEQF
.,TRBJ2-7,TRBV10-3,TRBD2,AIMASGSGPYEQY
.,TRBJ2-3,TRBV7-7,TRBD1,ASSPQGGLTDTQY
once,TRBJ2-3,TRBV5-1,TRBD2,ASSLSGAHYTDTQY
.,TRBJ1-2,TRBV10-3,TRBD1,AISQGQGLDYGYT
.,TRBJ1-2,TRBV5-5,TRBD1,ASRIQGVNYGYT
few,TRBJ2-1,TRBV30,TRBD2,AWTTGLAGGYNEQF
.,TRBJ2-2,TRBV27,.,ASGRGNWAGELF
.,TRBJ1-5,TRBV3-1/TRBV3-2,TRBD1,ASSQDGQGLGNQPQH
.,TRBJ1-3,TRBV14,.,ASSARGTGNTIY
.,TRBJ2-7,TRBV5-1,TRBD1,ASSLGQGAYEQY
.,TRBJ2-7,TRBV28,.,ASSLGASYEQY
.,TRBJ2-1,TRBV6-5,.,ASVVDPLSGQF
.,TRBJ1-3,TRBV9,.,ASSVAAGLAGNTIY
.,TRBJ2-7,TRBV19,TRBD1,ASSIDGTGVTYEQY
.,TRBJ1-1,TRBV19,.,ASSRGLLMNTEAF
.,TRBJ2-7,TRBV5-6,TRBD2,ASSLGGGGSSYEQY
.,TRBJ2-7,TRBV6-2/TRBV6-3,TRBD2,ASSYSGGEQY
.,TRBJ2-2,TRBV7-3,TRBD2,ASSPSGGMNTGELF
few,TRBJ2-7,TRBV9,.,ASSVGAGYEQY
.,TRBJ2-7,TRBV20-1,.,SAPSSYEQY
.,TRBJ2-3,TRBV3-1/TRBV3-2,.,ASSPHGVTDTQY
.,TRBJ1-3,TRBV28,TRBD1,ASSFSPGQGEGGNTIY
.,TRBJ2-5,TRBV24-1,.,ATSEGGTQY
few,TRBJ1-2,TRBV7-9,.,ASSYPTDYGYT
.,TRBJ2-3,TRBV28,TRBD2,ASRKAGGPTDTQY
.,TRBJ1-5,TRBV6-2/TRBV6-3,TRBD1,ASSFGGPGQGAQPQH
.,TRBJ2-1,TRBV19,.,ASSPSQVSYNEQF
.,TRBJ2-2,TRBV11-2,.,ASSLNRNTGELF
.,TRBJ2-5,TRBV3-1/TRBV3-2,.,ASSQDRSSRGTRQETQY
.,TRBJ2-1,TRBV5-1,TRBD1,ASSSLPGTGGYNEQF
once,TRBJ2-7,TRBV30,.,AWSGQYEQY
.,TRBJ1-1,TRBV5-5,TRBD1,ASSGGQGGTEAF
.,TRBJ1-5,TRBV21-1,.,ASSKAGPGHGHWGNQPQH
few,TRBJ2-2,TRBV7-9,.,ASSSSASGRGTGELF
.,TRBJ2-7,TRBV6-5,.,ASSYHGQTYEQY
.,TRBJ2-5,TRBV7-2,TRBD2,ASSLDGRARETQY
.,TRBJ2-7,TRBV4-2,TRBD1,ASSQAEAGTVTYEQY
few,TRBJ2-7,TRBV3-1/TRBV3-2,.,ASSLLGLELGSHEQY
.,TRBJ1-5,TRBV25-1,.,ASSEGGQPQH
.,TRBJ2-7,TRBV30,TRBD1,AWSVGTGGFYEQY